Sequencing of this T cell receptor (beta chain) was carried out in a study of regulatory T cells in long-lasting Graves disease. The time point denotes: persistent/refractory GD, antithyroid drugs over 5 years with positive TRAb. Researchers made the TCR library from RNA that was extracted from PBMCs. The patients included were those that came from an endocrinology department in Xi'an, China. Concerning this clonotype: Its antigen is unidentified.

Arm-PCR of CDR3 regions with iRepertoire HTBI primers generated TCR beta libraries. Per the original methods: Samples revealed under 65 TRBV and roughly 15 TRBJ segments. TCRdb re-called the multiplex PCR reads through MiXCR, storing one row per CDR3 protein. Clone size and V and J calls follow TCRdb, not the original study. The sample gives about 660,000 distinct CDR3 sequences, roughly 30% of which show up once; about two fifths is in the top ten. General study results and limits: The researchers studied only peripheral blood, not thyroid tissue.

The sequence was collected from a female donor with Graves disease. The sequencing used peripheral blood mononuclear cells (PBMCs), collected when the disease was refractory, from a patient treated with antithyroid drugs.

This CDR3 reads CAWGGPKNIQYF. In DNA, the CDR3 is TGTGCCTGGGGGGGGCCCAAAAACATTCAGTACTTC. The chain carries TRBV30 and TRBJ2-4; tentatively, D is TRBD1 or TRBD2 (6 bases each). There are 12 residues in the CDR3. V gave up 5 bases and J gave up 2 bases, with 7 bases separating them. CDR1 and CDR2 from the germline V gene are GTSNPN and SVGIG (reference sequence). Combining the CDR3 with reference TRBV30 and TRBJ2-4 gives the whole variable domain SQTIHQWPATLVQPVGSPLSLECTVEGTSNPNLYWYRQAAGRGLQLLFYSVGIGQISSEVPQNLSASRPQDRQFILSSKKLLLSDSGFYLCAWGGPKNIQYFGAGTRLSVL.